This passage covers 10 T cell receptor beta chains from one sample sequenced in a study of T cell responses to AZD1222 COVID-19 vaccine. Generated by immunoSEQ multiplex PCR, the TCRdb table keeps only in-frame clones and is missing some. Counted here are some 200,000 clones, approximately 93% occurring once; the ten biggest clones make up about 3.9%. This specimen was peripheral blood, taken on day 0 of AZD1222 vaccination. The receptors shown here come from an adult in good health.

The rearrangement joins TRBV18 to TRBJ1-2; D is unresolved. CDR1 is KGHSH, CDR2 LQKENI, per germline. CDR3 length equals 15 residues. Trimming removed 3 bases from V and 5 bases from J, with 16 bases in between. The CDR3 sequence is CASSPIIDQEYGYTF. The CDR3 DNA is TGTGCCAGCTCACCTATTATCGACCAGGAGTATGGCTACACCTTC.

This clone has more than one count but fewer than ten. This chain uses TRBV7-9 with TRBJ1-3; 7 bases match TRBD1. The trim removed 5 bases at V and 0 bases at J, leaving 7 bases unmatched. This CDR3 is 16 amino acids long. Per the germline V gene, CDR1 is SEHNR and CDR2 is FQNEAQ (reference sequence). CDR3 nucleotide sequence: TGTGCCAGCAGCAGACAGGGTACAGGCTCTGGAAACACCATATATTTT. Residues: CASSRQGTGSGNTIYF.

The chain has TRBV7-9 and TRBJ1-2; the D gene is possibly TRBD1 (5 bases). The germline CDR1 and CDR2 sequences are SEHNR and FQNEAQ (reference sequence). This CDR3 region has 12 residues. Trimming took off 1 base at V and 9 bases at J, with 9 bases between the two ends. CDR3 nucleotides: TGTGCCAGCAGCTTAGTGACAGCGAGCTACACCTTC. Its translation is CASSLVTASYTF.

This chain's CDR3 is CASSYDRARRETQYF. The DNA of the CDR3 is TGTGCCAGCAGTTACGATAGGGCCCGCCGGGAGACCCAGTACTTC. The chain employs TRBV6-5 and TRBJ2-5; D ambiguous. The CDR3 has 15 residues. The germline V gene has CDR1 MNHEY and CDR2 SVGAGI. V was clipped by 2 bases and J by 5 bases, with 15 bases between them.

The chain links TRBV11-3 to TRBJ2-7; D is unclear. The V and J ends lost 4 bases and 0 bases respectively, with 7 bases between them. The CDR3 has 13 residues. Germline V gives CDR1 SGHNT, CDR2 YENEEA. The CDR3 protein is CASSSGRSYEQYF. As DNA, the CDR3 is TGTGCCAGCAGCTCTGGACGCTCCTACGAGCAGTACTTC.

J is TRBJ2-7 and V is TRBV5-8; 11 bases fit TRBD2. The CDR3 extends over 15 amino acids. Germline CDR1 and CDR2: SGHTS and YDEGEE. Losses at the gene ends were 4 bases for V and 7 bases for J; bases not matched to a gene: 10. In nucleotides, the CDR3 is TGTGCCAGCAGCATACTACTAGCGGGAGAGGGTGAGCAGTACTTC. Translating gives CASSILLAGEGEQYF.

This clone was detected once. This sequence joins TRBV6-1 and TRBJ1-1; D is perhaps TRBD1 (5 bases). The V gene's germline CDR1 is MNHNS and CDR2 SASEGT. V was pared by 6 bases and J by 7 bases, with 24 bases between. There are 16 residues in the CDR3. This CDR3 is CASSEWAGGGRGEAFF. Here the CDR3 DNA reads TGTGCCAGCAGCGAATGGGCCGGTGGGGGACGTGGTGAAGCTTTCTTT.

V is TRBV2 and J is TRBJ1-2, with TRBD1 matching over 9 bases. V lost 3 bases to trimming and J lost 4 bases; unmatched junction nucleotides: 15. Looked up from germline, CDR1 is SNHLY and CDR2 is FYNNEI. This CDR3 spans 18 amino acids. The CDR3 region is CASSESGTGPKKGYGYTF. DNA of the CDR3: TGTGCCAGCAGTGAGTCGGGGACAGGGCCCAAAAAGGGCTATGGCTACACCTTC.

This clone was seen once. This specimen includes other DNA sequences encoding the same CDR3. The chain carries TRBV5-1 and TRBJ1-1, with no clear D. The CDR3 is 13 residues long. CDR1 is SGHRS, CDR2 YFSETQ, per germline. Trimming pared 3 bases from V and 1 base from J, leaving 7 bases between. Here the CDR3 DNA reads TGCGCCAGCAGCTCGCAAACGAACACTGAAGCTTTCTTT. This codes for CASSSQTNTEAFF.

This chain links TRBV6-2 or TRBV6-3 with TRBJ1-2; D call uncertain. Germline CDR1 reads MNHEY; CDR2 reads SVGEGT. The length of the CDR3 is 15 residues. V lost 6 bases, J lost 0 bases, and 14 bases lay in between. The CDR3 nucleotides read TGTGCCAGCAGCCCAAACTATGGGGCTAACTATGGCTACACCTTC. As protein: CASSPNYGANYGYTF.